The source of this TCR beta chain is a study of T cells in localized non-small cell lung cancer. Notes on this clone: Its antigen is unknown.

Notes on the study in general: Longer overall survival was seen with higher T cell density measured in blood.

Clones were sequenced by immunoSEQ multiplex PCR, and TCRdb holds only the in-frame ones, with some missing. This sample carries tens of thousands of clones, 80% to 90% of them seen once, and the ten largest clones take roughly 14%. The specimen was peripheral blood, collected before any cancer treatment. The TCR sequence derives from a female donor aged 60 or older with stage I lung adenocarcinoma.

The CDR3 bases are TGTGCCAGCAGCTCCATCAGGGGGCTAGTGAACACTGAAGCTTTCTTT. This translates into CASSSIRGLVNTEAFF. The chain combines TRBV7-9 with TRBJ1-1; TRBD1 aligns across 8 bases. The CDR3 contains 16 residues. Trimming removed 4 bases from V and 0 bases from J; junction bases left unmatched: 7. Germline loops: CDR1 SEHNR, CDR2 FQNEAQ (reference sequence).